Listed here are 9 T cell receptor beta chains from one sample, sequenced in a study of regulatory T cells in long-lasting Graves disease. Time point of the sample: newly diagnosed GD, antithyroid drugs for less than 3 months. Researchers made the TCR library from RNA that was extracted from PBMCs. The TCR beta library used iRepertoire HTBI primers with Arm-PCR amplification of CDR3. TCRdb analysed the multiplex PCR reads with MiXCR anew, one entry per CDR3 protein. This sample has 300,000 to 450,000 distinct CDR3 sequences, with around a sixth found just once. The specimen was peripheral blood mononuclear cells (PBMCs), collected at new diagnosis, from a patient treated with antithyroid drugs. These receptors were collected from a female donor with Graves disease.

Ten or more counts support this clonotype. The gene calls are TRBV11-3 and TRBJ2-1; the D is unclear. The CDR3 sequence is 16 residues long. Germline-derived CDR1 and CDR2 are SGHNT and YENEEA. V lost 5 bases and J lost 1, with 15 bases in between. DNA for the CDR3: TGTGCCAGCAGCCAAGAAGGGCTAAATTCCTACAATGAGCAGTTCTTC. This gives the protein CASSQEGLNSYNEQFF.

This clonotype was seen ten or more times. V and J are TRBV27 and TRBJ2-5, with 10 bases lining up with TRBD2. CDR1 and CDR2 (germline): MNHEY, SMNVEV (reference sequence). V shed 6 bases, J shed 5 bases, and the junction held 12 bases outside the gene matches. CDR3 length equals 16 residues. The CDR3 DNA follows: TGTGCCAGCAGCCGCCGGAGCGGGAGGGCCGAGGAGACCCAGTACTTC. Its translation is CASSRRSGRAEETQYF.

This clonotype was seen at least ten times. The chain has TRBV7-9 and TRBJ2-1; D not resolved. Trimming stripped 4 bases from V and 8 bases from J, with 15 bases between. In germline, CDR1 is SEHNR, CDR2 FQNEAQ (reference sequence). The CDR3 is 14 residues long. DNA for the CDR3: TGTGCCAGCAGCTCTGGTATAGGTCGCCATGAGCAGTTCTTC. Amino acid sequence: CASSSGIGRHEQFF.

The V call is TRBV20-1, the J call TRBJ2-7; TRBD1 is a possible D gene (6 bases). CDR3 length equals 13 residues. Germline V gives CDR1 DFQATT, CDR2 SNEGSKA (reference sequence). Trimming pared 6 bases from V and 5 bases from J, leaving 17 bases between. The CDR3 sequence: CSAPFTGSHEQYF. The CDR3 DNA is TGCAGTGCCCCGTTTACAGGGTCCCACGAGCAGTACTTC.

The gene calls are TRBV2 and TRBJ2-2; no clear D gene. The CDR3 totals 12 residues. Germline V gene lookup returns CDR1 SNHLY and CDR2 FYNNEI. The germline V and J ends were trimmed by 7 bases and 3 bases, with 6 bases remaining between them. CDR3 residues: CASKADTGELFF. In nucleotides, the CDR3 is TGTGCCAGCAAGGCGGACACCGGGGAGCTGTTTTTT.

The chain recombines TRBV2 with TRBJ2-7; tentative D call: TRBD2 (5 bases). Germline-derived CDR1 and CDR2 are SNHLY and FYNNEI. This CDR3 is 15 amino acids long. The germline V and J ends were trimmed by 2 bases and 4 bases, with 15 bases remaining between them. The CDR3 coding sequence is TGTGCCAGCAGTGAACAGGCTAGCAGGAGTTACGAGCAGTACTTC. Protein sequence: CASSEQASRSYEQYF.

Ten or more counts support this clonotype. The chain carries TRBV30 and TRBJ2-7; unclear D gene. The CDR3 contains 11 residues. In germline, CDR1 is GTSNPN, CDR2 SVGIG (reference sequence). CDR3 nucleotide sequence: TGTGCTGCGGAATTGAACTACGAGCAGTACTTC. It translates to CAAELNYEQYF.

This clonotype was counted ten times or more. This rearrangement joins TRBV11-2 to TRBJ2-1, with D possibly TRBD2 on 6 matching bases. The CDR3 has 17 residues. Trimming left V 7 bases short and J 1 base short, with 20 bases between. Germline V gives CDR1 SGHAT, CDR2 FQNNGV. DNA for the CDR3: TGTGCCAGCAAAACTCTGGGTCGGGGGAGATCCTACAATGAGCAGTTCTTC. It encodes CASKTLGRGRSYNEQFF.

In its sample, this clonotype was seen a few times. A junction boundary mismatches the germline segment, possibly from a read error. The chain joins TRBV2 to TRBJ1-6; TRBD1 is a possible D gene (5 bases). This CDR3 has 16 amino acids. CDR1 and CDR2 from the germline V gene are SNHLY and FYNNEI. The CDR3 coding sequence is TGTGCCAGCAGCGAAGGCCATCAGGGCTATAATTCACCCCTCCACTTT. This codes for CASSEGHQGYNSPLHF.